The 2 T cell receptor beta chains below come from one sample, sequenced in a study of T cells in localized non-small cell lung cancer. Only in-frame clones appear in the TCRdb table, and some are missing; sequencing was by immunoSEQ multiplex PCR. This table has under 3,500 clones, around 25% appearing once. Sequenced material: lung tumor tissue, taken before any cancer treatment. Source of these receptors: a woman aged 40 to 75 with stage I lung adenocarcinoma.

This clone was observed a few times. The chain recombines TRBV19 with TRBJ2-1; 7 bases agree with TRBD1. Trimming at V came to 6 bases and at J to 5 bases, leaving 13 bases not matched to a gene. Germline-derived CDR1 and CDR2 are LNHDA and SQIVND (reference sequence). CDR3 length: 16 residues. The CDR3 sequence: CASSPRGGRHDNEQFF. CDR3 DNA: TGTGCCAGTAGCCCGAGAGGGGGCAGGCATGACAATGAGCAGTTCTTC.

The DNA for the CDR3 is TGTGCCAGCCTCCACGAGGGTGGGGCCTACGAGCAGTACTTC. Its protein product is CASLHEGGAYEQYF. The chain combines TRBV10-3 with TRBJ2-7; tentative D call: TRBD2 (5 bases). The CDR3 is made up of 14 amino acids. CDR1 ENHRY and CDR2 SYGVKD come from the germline V gene. V was pared by 10 bases and J by 2 bases, with 18 bases between.